This entry is about one T cell receptor beta chain. Its antigen is unidentified. CDR1 is SEHNR and CDR2 is FQNEAQ in the germline V gene (reference sequence). The V end lost 11 bases, the J end lost 0 bases, and 8 bases lay between the germline ends. The CDR3 spans 12 residues. Method: immunoSEQ multiplex PCR; TCRdb's copy keeps in-frame clones and lacks some. The data contain fewer than 6,000 clones, roughly 70% of them singletons. The sample belongs to a study of OX40 agonist ivuxolimab in advanced cancers. Background on the study: Cohort: around 83% men, mean age roughly 60, aged about 20 to 79. Of the patients, three showed partial responses, one with hepatocellular carcinoma and two with cutaneous melanoma.

Study-wide results and caveats: The study observed clonal expansion of CD4+ and CD8+ blood T cells by week 6 at 0.1 to 3.0 mg/kg.

This sequence originates from an adult with an advanced solid tumor such as melanoma, head and neck, liver or kidney cancer. This specimen was CD4+ or CD8+ T cells sorted from blood, taken in a trial of the OX40 agonist ivuxolimab. The rearrangement uses TRBV7-9 and TRBJ1-3; D unclear. The CDR3 loop reads CAYRFSGNTIYF. CDR3 in DNA: TGTGCCTACAGATTCTCTGGAAACACCATATATTTT. Full variable domain (rest looked up from reference TRBV7-9 and TRBJ1-3): DTGVSQNPRHKITKRGQNVTFRCDPISEHNRLYWYRQTLGQGPEFLTYFQNEAQLEKSRLLSDRFSAERPKGSFSTLEIQRTEQGDSAMYLCAYRFSGNTIYFGEGSWLTVV.